Following are 20 T cell receptor beta chains from one sample sequenced in a study of vaccination and CD4 T cells after COVID-19. Treatment reported: roughly ten-day PBMC culture with coronavirus spike peptide pools or control peptides (ViraFEST assay). Their recognized antigens are unknown. An Oncomine TCR Beta short-read assay was used to sequence the DNA from cultured CD4+ T cells. TCRdb redid the calling of the PCR reads with MiXCR, one entry per CDR3 protein. Counted here are about 21,000 distinct CDR3 sequences, less than 65% occurring once; the ten biggest clones make up 7.5% to 9.5%. Sequencing was performed on CD4+ T cells from blood, cultured in vitro. The source of these receptors is a human donor who had recovered from COVID-19.

For the CDR3, the DNA is TGTGCCACCAGTGACACCAGGACAGCCTCACCCCTCCACTTT. Translation: CATSDTRTASPLHF. This chain links TRBV24-1 with TRBJ1-6; tentative D call: TRBD1 (6 bases). This CDR3 spans 14 amino acids. V shed 4 bases and J shed 10 bases, with 13 bases lying between them. Germline CDR1 reads KGHDR; CDR2 reads SFDVKD.

The rearrangement joins TRBV28 to TRBJ1-1, with D maybe TRBD1 (6 bases). Per germline, CDR1 MDHEN and CDR2 SYDVKM. The CDR3 spans 17 residues. Trimming stripped 4 bases from V and 0 bases from J, with 18 bases between. The CDR3 protein is CASSSPGQTFMNTEAFF. CDR3 DNA: TGTGCCAGCAGTTCCCCAGGACAGACCTTCATGAACACTGAAGCTTTCTTT.

The chain combines TRBV5-8 with TRBJ1-2; perhaps TRBD1 as D (6 bases). The CDR3 runs to 14 residues. The V gene's germline CDR1 is SGHTS and CDR2 YDEGEE. The V gene lost 1 base and the J gene lost 8 bases, with 15 bases spanning the gap. CDR3 sequence: CASSLTGSAGGYTF. The CDR3, as DNA: TGTGCCAGCAGCTTGACAGGGAGTGCCGGGGGCTACACCTTC.

This chain's CDR3 is CASMGQGRLEQYF. Here the CDR3 DNA reads TGTGCCAGTATGGGACAGGGTCGTCTCGAGCAGTACTTC. The genes are TRBV19 and TRBJ2-7, with 9 positions matching TRBD1. The CDR3 loop spans 13 amino acids. The V gene end was trimmed by 7 bases and the J gene end by 6 bases; junction bases not matched to a gene: 7. Germline V gives CDR1 LNHDA, CDR2 SQIVND (reference sequence). Looking up the rest from reference TRBV19 and TRBJ2-7 gives the full variable domain: DGGITQSPKYLFRKEGQNVTLSCEQNLNHDAMYWYRQDPGQGLRLIYYSQIVNDFQKGDIAEGYSVSREKKESFPLTVTSAQKNPTAFYLCASMGQGRLEQYFGPGTRLTVT.

This sequence joins TRBV5-1 and TRBJ1-1; TRBD1 matches 7 bases. After removal of 5 bases from V and 1 base from J, the junction contained 5 bases not matched to a gene. Germline CDR1 reads SGHRS; CDR2 reads YFSETQ. CDR3 length: 14 amino acids. The CDR3: CASRYRGQNTEAFF. In DNA form, the CDR3 reads TGCGCCAGCAGGTACAGGGGACAGAACACTGAAGCTTTCTTT.

J is TRBJ2-3 and V is TRBV7-3, with 7 bases that match TRBD2. V lost 0 bases and J lost 6; bases outside the gene matches: 3. This CDR3 is 14 amino acids long. Per the germline V gene, CDR1 is SGHTA and CDR2 is FQGTGA. In DNA, the CDR3 is TGTGCCAGCAGCTTAACTGTGACTAGCGATACGCAGTATTTT. This sequence encodes CASSLTVTSDTQYF.

The V gene is TRBV5-5, the J gene TRBJ2-5, with no clear D. The germline CDR1 and CDR2 sequences are SGHKS and YYEKEE (reference sequence). CDR3 length equals 11 residues. Between the trimmed V and J ends, which lost 6 bases and 5 bases, there was a span of 8 bases. CDR3 nucleotide sequence: TGTGCCAGCACTCTCGGGGAGACCCAGTACTTC. This gives the protein CASTLGETQYF. The entire variable domain, with the rest obtained from reference TRBV5-5 and TRBJ2-5, is as follows: DAGVTQSPTHLIKTRGQQVTLRCSPISGHKSVSWYQQVLGQGPQFIFQYYEKEERGRGNFPDRFSARQFPNYSSELNVNALLLGDSALYLCASTLGETQYFGPGTRLLVL.

The chain employs TRBV7-2 and TRBJ2-3, with D perhaps TRBD2 (6 bases). Between the trimmed V and J ends, which lost 3 bases and 2 bases, there was a span of 12 bases. There are 15 residues in the CDR3. The germline V gene encodes CDR1 SGHTA and CDR2 FQGNSA. CDR3 sequence (DNA): TGTGCCAGCAGCTTTGAGGGAGGATTCACAGATACGCAGTATTTT. Its protein product is CASSFEGGFTDTQYF.

The rearrangement joins TRBV7-2 to TRBJ1-2; D not resolved. Trimming cost V 2 bases and J 0 bases, with 7 bases left between them. The CDR3 extends over 14 amino acids. CDR1 is SGHTA, CDR2 FQGNSA, per germline. This CDR3 is CASSLIGTNYGYTF. The CDR3 nucleotides are TGTGCCAGCAGCTTAATTGGAACTAACTATGGCTACACCTTC.

This chain links TRBV19 with TRBJ1-2; TRBD1 agrees at 7 bases. Germline lookup yields CDR1 LNHDA and CDR2 SQIVND (reference sequence). The CDR3 totals 13 residues. The trim removed 5 bases at V and 3 bases at J, leaving 3 bases unmatched. The CDR3 DNA reads TGTGCCAGTAGTCAGACAGGGCACTATGGCTACACCTTC. Its translation is CASSQTGHYGYTF.

This chain links TRBV12-3 or TRBV12-4 with TRBJ2-3; possible D gene TRBD2, 6 bases. The CDR3 runs to 15 residues. V was trimmed by 5 bases and J by 0 bases, leaving 12 bases between them. CDR3 sequence reads: CASSGPGLSTDTQYF. The DNA of the CDR3 is TGTGCCAGCAGTGGACCGGGACTTAGCACAGATACGCAGTATTTT.

The chain recombines TRBV20-1 with TRBJ2-4; 8 bases align to TRBD2. CDR3 length equals 18 residues. With 6 bases clipped from V and 1 base from J, the junction kept 17 bases outside the gene matches. The germline V gene encodes CDR1 DFQATT and CDR2 SNEGSKA (reference sequence). The CDR3 is CSAPPGPGGPTAKNIQYF. CDR3 nucleotide sequence: TGCAGTGCGCCTCCAGGACCGGGAGGGCCTACTGCCAAAAACATTCAGTACTTC.

V and J are TRBV7-9 and TRBJ1-2, with D possibly being TRBD1 (6 bases). CDR1 and CDR2 from the germline V gene are SEHNR and FQNEAQ (reference sequence). V was shortened by 2 bases and J by 8 bases, with 18 bases between the two germline ends. There are 15 residues in the CDR3. The CDR3 region has the DNA TGTGCCAGCAGCTTAATCGGACAGAAATTGATGGGCTACACCTTC. Protein sequence: CASSLIGQKLMGYTF.

This chain joins TRBV28 and TRBJ1-5; TRBD1 aligns across 8 bases. Unmatched junction bases numbered 3, after V lost 5 bases and J lost 3 bases. In germline, CDR1 is MDHEN, CDR2 SYDVKM. This CDR3 region has 14 residues. CDR3 nucleotide sequence: TGTGCCAGCAGTCCGACAGGGGCCAATCAGCCCCAGCATTTT. This encodes CASSPTGANQPQHF.

The chain couples TRBV10-3 to TRBJ2-3; D not resolved. Germline values: CDR1 ENHRY, CDR2 SYGVKD. Trimming stripped 4 bases from V and 1 base from J, with 9 bases between. CDR3 size: 14 residues. This CDR3 reads CAISGSVGTDTQYF. CDR3 bases: TGTGCCATCAGTGGGTCTGTGGGCACAGATACGCAGTATTTT.

CDR3 in amino acids: CASRTERTQHF. The DNA for the CDR3 is TGTGCCAGTAGAACGGAGCGGACCCAGCATTTT. This sequence joins TRBV28 and TRBJ1-5, with D unclear. Trimming removed 9 bases from V and 11 bases from J, with 14 bases in between. The V gene's germline CDR1 is MDHEN and CDR2 SYDVKM. This CDR3 region has 11 residues.

In this sample, this clonotype turned up a few times. V usage is TRBV6-1 and J usage is TRBJ2-4; D is tentatively TRBD1 or TRBD2 (5 bases each). This CDR3 spans 14 amino acids. From germline, CDR1 is MNHNS and CDR2 SASEGT. V shed 6 bases and J shed 6 bases, with 15 bases lying between them. The CDR3 DNA follows: TGTGCCAGCAGCCTAAACTCAGGGAGAAACATTCAGTACTTC. Translating gives CASSLNSGRNIQYF.

The CDR3 DNA reads TGCAGTGCTAAACCCGACAGGATGTATTCACCCCTCCACTTT. It codes for CSAKPDRMYSPLHF. The rearrangement links TRBV20-1 to TRBJ1-6; maybe TRBD1 (6 bases). The germline V gene has CDR1 DFQATT and CDR2 SNEGSKA (reference sequence). V lost 4 bases and J lost 8, with 15 bases in between. CDR3 length: 14 amino acids.

The CDR3 DNA follows: TGTGCCAGCAGCTTAGGGGCAGGGGGTCAGTCATGGACTGAAGCTTTCTTT. Residues: CASSLGAGGQSWTEAFF. The chain is built from TRBV7-9 and TRBJ1-1, with 7 bases that match TRBD1. Unmatched junction bases numbered 13, after V lost 1 base and J lost 5 bases. Germline CDR1 and CDR2: SEHNR and FQNEAQ (reference sequence). This CDR3 has 17 residues.

The CDR3 DNA sequence: TGCAGTGCTAGGAGGACAGGGGGCCCAATTAACTATGGCTACACCTTC. Protein sequence: CSARRTGGPINYGYTF. The J gene is TRBJ1-2, the V gene TRBV20-1, with TRBD1 matching over 11 bases. CDR1 and CDR2 from the germline V gene are DFQATT and SNEGSKA (reference sequence). The V gene end was trimmed by 3 bases and the J gene end by 1 base; junction bases not matched to a gene: 7. The CDR3 runs to 16 residues.